These 27 T cell receptor beta chains share one sample of origin, sequenced in a study of cytomegalovirus exposure and HLA in healthy donors. Primers: 60 Vbeta forward and 13 Jbeta reverse. The method was immunoSEQ multiplex PCR; TCRdb's version includes in-frame clones alone and lacks a portion of them. The repertoire holds 120,000 or so clones, 80% seen once, with approximately 10% in the top ten. Sequencing was done on a sample of PBMCs. The receptors stem from a man aged 30 to 45 in good health and CMV-seropositive.

This clone was counted a few times. This sequence joins TRBV28 and TRBJ1-2; 9 nucleotides match TRBD1. The CDR3 consists of 13 residues. J lost 7 bases, V lost 7 bases, and 7 bases had no gene match. CDR1 is MDHEN and CDR2 is SYDVKM in the germline V gene. The chain's CDR3 is CASTIQGASGYTF. The CDR3 bases are TGTGCCAGCACGATACAGGGGGCTAGTGGCTACACCTTC.

This clone was detected once. The V call is TRBV29-1, the J call TRBJ2-3; 7 bases map to TRBD2. The germline CDR1 and CDR2 sequences are SQVTM and ANQGSEA. The CDR3 spans 17 residues. The trim removed 0 bases at V and 6 bases at J, leaving 15 bases unmatched. The CDR3 nucleotides read TGCAGCGTTGAAGATAGCTCTAGCGGAGATCTCGCGGATACGCAGTATTTT. Its protein is CSVEDSSSGDLADTQYF.

The V and J genes are TRBV7-3 and TRBJ1-2; 12 bases map to TRBD1. The CDR3 is 14 residues long. V shed 6 bases and J 7 bases; nucleotides not matched to a gene: 6. Germline V gene lookup returns CDR1 SGHTA and CDR2 FQGTGA. This CDR3 reads CASSSGTGGSGYTF. The CDR3 coding sequence is TGTGCCAGCAGTTCCGGGACAGGGGGCTCTGGCTACACCTTC.

The chain is built from TRBV18 and TRBJ2-7, with D uncertain. The CDR3 extends over 16 amino acids. Germline V gene data show CDR1 as KGHSH and CDR2 as LQKENI. Trimming removed 0 bases at V and 4 bases at J, with 16 bases between. The CDR3 protein is CASSPPPRRTRYEQYF. The CDR3 region has the DNA TGTGCCAGCTCACCACCCCCCCGCCGAACGAGATACGAGCAGTACTTC.

The V gene is TRBV1, the J gene TRBJ2-1; whether TRBD2, the table's D call, matches the DNA was not checked. TRBV1 is designated a pseudogene. This CDR3 has 18 residues. CDR3 in amino acids: CTSSQVKGGSSSYNEQFF. The CDR3 DNA follows: TGCACCAGCAGCCAAGTCAAGGGCGGGTCGAGCTCCTACAATGAGCAGTTCTTC.

This chain connects TRBV27 to TRBJ2-2, with TRBD1 as a possible D gene (6 bases). The CDR3 spans 16 residues. Trimming left V 2 bases short and J 1 base short, with 11 bases between. CDR1 and CDR2 (germline): MNHEY, SMNVEV (reference sequence). The CDR3 DNA sequence: TGTGCCAGCAGTTTAACCGGGACAAGGAACACCGGGGAGCTGTTTTTT. Its translation: CASSLTGTRNTGELFF.

The rearrangement joins TRBV6-1 to TRBJ2-1, with TRBD2 matching 7 bases. The germline V gene has CDR1 MNHNS and CDR2 SASEGT. J gave up 10 bases and V 8 bases, and 8 bases lay outside the gene matches. The CDR3 runs to 12 residues. DNA for the CDR3: TGTGCCAGCTGTACGGGGGGTTTCGAGCAGTTCTTC. Translating gives CASCTGGFEQFF.

This clone was recorded a few times. This chain uses TRBV4-1 with TRBJ1-5, with D unclear. Trimming shortened V by 2 bases and J by 1 base, and 15 bases separated the two germline ends. Germline CDR1 and CDR2: MGHRA and YSYEKL. The CDR3 runs 17 residues. The CDR3 DNA sequence: TGCGCCAGCAGCCAATTAGATATGGTAACGAGCAATCAGCCCCAGCATTTT. Protein product: CASSQLDMVTSNQPQHF.

The chain joins TRBV10-3 to TRBJ2-1; D is perhaps TRBD1 (6 bases). This CDR3 comprises 14 residues. V lost 2 bases and J lost 9, with 14 bases in between. Germline V CDR1 and CDR2: ENHRY, SYGVKD. DNA of the CDR3: TGTGCCATCAGTGAGCTGGGGCCCAGGGGTGAGCAGTTCTTC. Translating it yields CAISELGPRGEQFF.

This clone was counted once. The chain uses TRBV9 and TRBJ2-1; D may be TRBD1 (6 bases). Germline V gene lookup returns CDR1 SGDLS and CDR2 YYNGEE. Deletions cut 2 bases from V and 5 bases from J, with 8 bases between. CDR3 length: 13 amino acids. The CDR3 sequence is CASSVRGHNEQFF. The CDR3 DNA reads as TGTGCCAGCAGCGTCAGGGGTCACAATGAGCAGTTCTTC.

This chain links TRBV19 with TRBJ2-1, with 10 positions matching TRBD2. This CDR3 has 15 amino acids. V lost 3 bases, J lost 4 bases, and 3 bases stayed unmatched. Germline CDR1 and CDR2: LNHDA and SQIVND (reference sequence). The CDR3 nucleotides are TGTGCCAGTAGTATGACTAGCGGGCCTTACAATGAGCAGTTCTTC. It encodes CASSMTSGPYNEQFF. The variable domain in full, completed from reference TRBV19 and TRBJ2-1, reads DGGITQSPKYLFRKEGQNVTLSCEQNLNHDAMYWYRQDPGQGLRLIYYSQIVNDFQKGDIAEGYSVSREKKESFPLTVTSAQKNPTAFYLCASSMTSGPYNEQFFGPGTRLTVL.

The chain couples TRBV7-8 to TRBJ1-1; 7 bases are shared with TRBD1. CDR3 size: 12 residues. Trimming cost V 1 base and J 7 bases; bases outside gene matches: 0. Germline lookup yields CDR1 SGHVS and CDR2 FQNEAQ. The CDR3, as DNA: TGTGCCAGCAGCTTAGGGGACAGTGAAGCTTTCTTT. Encoded protein: CASSLGDSEAFF.

As to this clone: The junction and the germline gene differ at one end; a read error may be behind it. V and J are TRBV5-1 and TRBJ2-6; 9 nucleotides agree with TRBD1. CDR3 length equals 23 residues. In germline, CDR1 is SGHRS, CDR2 YFSETQ. Written as DNA, the CDR3 is TGCGCCAGCAGCTTACAACAGGGGGCGAATCCTTCGGTCCCTCGCTCTGGGGCCAACGGCCTGACTTTC. It yields the protein CASSLQQGANPSVPRSGANGLTF.

V and J are TRBV14 and TRBJ2-4, with TRBD1 matching over 8 bases. The CDR3 totals 15 residues. Germline CDR1 SGHDN, CDR2 FVKESK. The J segment lost 1 base and the V segment lost 1 base, leaving 0 bases of the junction unmatched. The CDR3 region is CASSQGQGAKNIQYF. CDR3 DNA: TGTGCCAGCAGCCAAGGACAGGGGGCCAAAAACATTCAGTACTTC. The full variable domain, completed using reference TRBV14 and TRBJ2-4, is EAGVTQFPSHSVIEKGQTVTLRCDPISGHDNLYWYRRVMGKEIKFLLHFVKESKQDESGMPNNRFLAERTGGTYSTLKVQPAELEDSGVYFCASSQGQGAKNIQYFGAGTRLSVL.

This rearrangement joins TRBV11-2 to TRBJ2-7; 10 bases map to TRBD1. The CDR3 extends over 14 amino acids. CDR1 and CDR2 (germline): SGHAT, FQNNGV. V lost 7 bases to trimming and J lost 0 bases; unmatched junction nucleotides: 3. Here the CDR3 DNA reads TGTGCCAGCATGGACAGGGGGTTCTCCTACGAGCAGTACTTC. It specifies CASMDRGFSYEQYF. The whole variable domain, remainder taken from reference TRBV11-2 and TRBJ2-7, is EAGVAQSPRYKIIEKRQSVAFWCNPISGHATLYWYQQILGQGPKLLIQFQNNGVVDDSQLPKDRFSAERLKGVDSTLKIQPAKLEDSAVYLCASMDRGFSYEQYFGPGTRLTVT.

The CDR3 sequence is CASSLKGAGGYTF. The CDR3 nucleotides read TGTGCCAGCAGCTTAAAGGGGGCCGGAGGCTACACCTTC. The V gene is TRBV11-1, the J gene TRBJ1-2, with 7 bases matching TRBD1. The length of the CDR3 is 13 residues. Germline values: CDR1 SGHAT, CDR2 FQDESV (reference sequence). Losses at the gene ends were 2 bases for V and 8 bases for J; bases not matched to a gene: 5.

V gene TRBV5-6 combines with J gene TRBJ2-7; perhaps TRBD1 as D (6 bases). Trimming left V 4 bases short and J 2 bases short, with 19 bases between. The length of the CDR3 is 16 residues. Germline loops: CDR1 SGHDT, CDR2 YYEEEE. CDR3 sequence reads: CASSPAGGGRTYEQYF. CDR3 nucleotides: TGTGCCAGCAGCCCCGCAGGTGGGGGCCGGACCTACGAGCAGTACTTC.

This rearrangement joins TRBV4-1 to TRBJ1-3; possible D gene TRBD1, 5 bases. V was clipped by 6 bases and J by 0 bases, with 12 bases between them. CDR3 length: 15 amino acids. The germline V gene encodes CDR1 MGHRA and CDR2 YSYEKL. The CDR3 DNA follows: TGCGCCAGCAGGGTACAGGCTGGCTCTGGAAACACCATATATTTT. Translated, it gives CASRVQAGSGNTIYF.

The V gene is TRBV28, the J gene TRBJ2-7, with 7 bases aligning to TRBD1. This CDR3 has 14 residues. Germline V gene sequence: CDR1 MDHEN, CDR2 SYDVKM. V shed 6 bases and J 2 bases; nucleotides not matched to a gene: 7. CDR3 region: CASRSIRGTYEQYF. DNA for the CDR3: TGTGCCAGCAGATCTATCAGGGGGACCTACGAGCAGTACTTC.

The genes are TRBV6-4 and TRBJ2-3; D not resolved. The V gene's germline CDR1 is MRHNA and CDR2 SNTAGT. The CDR3 consists of 16 residues. V was shortened by 0 bases and J by 2 bases, with 12 bases between the two germline ends. The CDR3 region has the DNA TGTGCCAGCAGTGACTCGATGGCAAACCCCACAGATACGCAGTATTTT. The encoded protein is CASSDSMANPTDTQYF.

V and J are TRBV5-6 and TRBJ2-3; TRBD2 is a possible D gene (5 bases). Trimming left V 4 bases short and J 0 bases short, with 12 bases between. CDR1 and CDR2 (germline): SGHDT, YYEEEE. There are 15 residues in the CDR3. The CDR3 protein is CASSRGFSSTDTQYF. CDR3 coding DNA: TGTGCCAGCAGCCGGGGATTTTCTAGCACAGATACGCAGTATTTT.

The CDR3 sequence: CASSYPVSGGGTDTQYF. The CDR3 DNA reads as TGTGCCAGCAGTTATCCTGTCTCGGGCGGGGGGACAGATACGCAGTATTTT. The J gene is TRBJ2-3, the V gene TRBV7-3; 8 bases are shared with TRBD2. The CDR3 spans 17 residues. J lost 3 bases, V lost 6 bases, and 14 bases had no gene match. Looked up from germline, CDR1 is SGHTA and CDR2 is FQGTGA.

V usage is TRBV7-2 and J usage is TRBJ2-7; 9 nucleotides line up with TRBD1. CDR3 length equals 17 residues. Germline V gene lookup returns CDR1 SGHTA and CDR2 FQGNSA. V dropped 7 bases and J dropped 0; count of bases not matched to a gene: 13. The CDR3 reads CASTWGTGQGTSYEQYF. DNA for the CDR3: TGTGCCAGCACTTGGGGGACGGGACAGGGAACCTCCTACGAGCAGTACTTC.

J is TRBJ2-5 and V is TRBV5-5, with TRBD2 matching 12 bases. CDR1 and CDR2 from the germline V gene are SGHKS and YYEKEE (reference sequence). Trimming took 2 bases from V and 1 from J; bases not matched to a gene: 6. CDR3 length: 17 amino acids. CDR3 region: CASSFRLAGAVQETQYF. In DNA, the CDR3 is TGTGCCAGCAGCTTCAGACTAGCGGGGGCTGTCCAAGAGACCCAGTACTTC.

The chain couples TRBV14 to TRBJ2-1; 8 nucleotides align to TRBD1. The trim removed 4 bases at V and 4 bases at J, leaving 3 bases unmatched. CDR1 is SGHDN and CDR2 is FVKESK in the germline V gene. This CDR3 has 14 amino acids. The CDR3 bases are TGTGCCAGCAGCCCCAGGGGGCAATACAATGAGCAGTTCTTC. Residues: CASSPRGQYNEQFF.

J is TRBJ1-2 and V is TRBV7-9; TRBD1 is a possible D gene (5 bases). CDR1 is SEHNR, CDR2 FQNEAQ, per germline (reference sequence). There are 15 residues in the CDR3. Trimming removed 1 base from V and 4 bases from J, with 13 bases in between. CDR3 nucleotide sequence: TGTGCCAGCAGCTTAGAGGCCCCGACAGTCTATGGCTACACCTTC. It specifies CASSLEAPTVYGYTF.

The rearrangement uses TRBV4-2 and TRBJ2-3; D perhaps matches TRBD2 (6 bases). The CDR3 is 16 residues long. Germline V gene lookup returns CDR1 LGHNA and CDR2 YNFKEQ. The ends were cut back, 11 bases at V and 2 bases at J, with 23 bases in the middle. The CDR3 DNA reads as TGTGCCTCCAGCCAAGGGTCGGGGGTTACCACAGATACGCAGTATTTT. This encodes CASSQGSGVTTDTQYF.